The 11 T cell receptor beta chains listed next were all sequenced from one sample in a study of shared T cell receptors in the human thymus. Using immunoSEQ multiplex PCR, the repertoire was profiled, and TCRdb retains in-frame clones only, with some absent. Among 700,000 or so clones listed, over 75% were seen once. Separately, the same data were catalogued under a study of human thymus T cells.

The sample taken for sequencing was thymocytes. These receptors were obtained from a girl under three years old with a congenital heart defect.

This chain links TRBV6-1 with TRBJ1-3; the match to TRBD1 covers 7 bases. CDR3 length: 15 residues. Germline CDR1 MNHNS, CDR2 SASEGT. The V and J ends lost 4 bases and 2 bases, in that order; junction bases with no gene match: 5. The CDR3 DNA is TGTGCCAGCAGTGGTACAGGGGTAACTGGAAACACCATATATTTT. It encodes CASSGTGVTGNTIYF.

The chain is built from TRBV5-1 and TRBJ1-1, with D perhaps TRBD1 (5 bases). There are 17 residues in the CDR3. CDR1 and CDR2 (germline): SGHRS, YFSETQ. V was cut by 4 bases and J by 1 base, with 20 bases left in between. The CDR3 DNA reads TGCGCCAGCAGCGCCAGGGCCTACGTTAGAGAGAACACTGAAGCTTTCTTT. Protein: CASSARAYVRENTEAFF.

The CDR3 protein is CASSPSGGLNTEAFF. The CDR3 region has the DNA TGTGCCAGCTCACCAAGCGGGGGCCTGAACACTGAAGCTTTCTTT. The chain is built from TRBV18 and TRBJ1-1; D possibly corresponds to TRBD1 (6 bases). Germline CDR1 reads KGHSH; CDR2 reads LQKENI. The V end lost 2 bases, the J end lost 0 bases, and 10 bases lay between the germline ends. This CDR3 region has 15 residues.

This chain links TRBV6-1 with TRBJ2-1; the D gene is possibly TRBD2 (6 bases). CDR1 and CDR2 (germline): MNHNS, SASEGT. Trimming left V 1 base short and J 8 bases short, with 12 bases between. This CDR3 spans 14 amino acids. DNA for the CDR3: TGTGCCAGCAGTGAAGGAGGAGGGTTTCATGAGCAGTTCTTC. Translation gives CASSEGGGFHEQFF.

This sequence joins TRBV14 and TRBJ2-5, with unresolved D. The CDR3 spans 16 residues. CDR1 SGHDN and CDR2 FVKESK come from the germline V gene. Trimming shortened V by 0 bases and J by 0 bases, and 11 bases separated the two germline ends. DNA for the CDR3: TGTGCCAGCAGCCAAGAGGTTGGGCTGAACCAAGAGACCCAGTACTTC. As protein: CASSQEVGLNQETQYF.

With regard to this clone: One end of the junction does not line up with germline, which may come from a read error. The same CDR3 is also encoded by other DNA sequences in this sample. The CDR3 sequence is CASSLASQGPSSYNSPLHF. The DNA for the CDR3 is TGCGCCAGCAGCTTGGCCTCACAGGGTCCTAGCTCCTATAATTCCCCCCTCCACTTT. The chain is built from TRBV5-1 and TRBJ1-6; D is perhaps TRBD1 (6 bases). Germline loops: CDR1 SGHRS, CDR2 YFSETQ. The CDR3 totals 19 residues.

V usage is TRBV10-3 and J usage is TRBJ1-2; a weak D match, TRBD1 (5 bases). From germline, CDR1 is ENHRY and CDR2 SYGVKD. Trimming stripped 7 bases from V and 3 bases from J, with 18 bases between. CDR3 length: 15 amino acids. CDR3 sequence reads: CAITESREGDYGYTF. The CDR3 DNA reads as TGTGCCATCACCGAGTCCAGGGAGGGAGACTATGGCTACACCTTC.

This clone was detected only once. This chain connects TRBV27 to TRBJ2-7, with TRBD2 matching over 14 bases. V was clipped by 3 bases and J by 8 bases; unmatched bases: 6. Germline CDR1 MNHEY, CDR2 SMNVEV (reference sequence). There are 15 residues in the CDR3. DNA for the CDR3: TGTGCCAGCAGTTTCGGGACTAGCGGGGGTGGGCAGCAGTACTTC. The encoded protein is CASSFGTSGGGQQYF.

This chain connects TRBV19 to TRBJ1-2; 8 bases are shared with TRBD1. Trimming cost V 10 bases and J 8 bases; bases outside gene matches: 9. Looked up from germline, CDR1 is LNHDA and CDR2 is SQIVND (reference sequence). The CDR3 loop spans 12 amino acids. The chain's CDR3 is CATQGAHRGYTF. CDR3 sequence (DNA): TGTGCCACCCAGGGGGCCCATCGAGGCTACACCTTC. Full variable domain (remainder filled in from reference TRBV19 and TRBJ1-2): DGGITQSPKYLFRKEGQNVTLSCEQNLNHDAMYWYRQDPGQGLRLIYYSQIVNDFQKGDIAEGYSVSREKKESFPLTVTSAQKNPTAFYLCATQGAHRGYTFGSGTRLTVV.

V gene TRBV19 combines with J gene TRBJ1-5, with D maybe TRBD1 (5 bases). There are 14 residues in the CDR3. The V gene lost 5 bases and the J gene lost 6 bases, with 14 bases spanning the gap. Germline V gene lookup returns CDR1 LNHDA and CDR2 SQIVND (reference sequence). Here the CDR3 reads CASSVGRVGQPQHF. DNA of the CDR3: TGTGCCAGTAGTGTTGGCAGGGTTGGTCAGCCCCAGCATTTT.

This chain connects TRBV7-9 to TRBJ1-6, with a weak D call TRBD1 (6 bases). Trimming removed 5 bases from V and 3 bases from J, with 11 bases in between. Looked up from germline, CDR1 is SEHNR and CDR2 is FQNEAQ (reference sequence). The CDR3 contains 15 residues. The CDR3 here is CASSPPTGYNSPLHF. CDR3 sequence (DNA): TGTGCCAGCAGCCCCCCGACAGGCTATAATTCACCCCTCCACTTT.